This T cell receptor beta chain is from a study of blood T cell repertoires in COVID-19. At the level of the study: Italy, Spain and the United States were the sources of the convalescent and acute COVID-19 samples. T cells, B-cell-depleted T cells, or PBMCs supplied cDNA or gDNA.

The CDR3 covers 15 residues. From germline, CDR1 is SEHNR and CDR2 FQNEAQ (reference sequence). V was cut by 5 bases and J by 4 bases, with 18 bases left in between. In the authors' workflow: Amplification from reference gene primers served as the basis for estimated nucleated cell counts. Sequencing used immunoSEQ multiplex PCR; TCRdb keeps in-frame clones, though not all of them. V and J calls plus clone size are reproduced from that table; the DNA served to infer D and trimming. The sample has about 59,000 clones; around 90% are singletons. Source material: peripheral blood. This rearrangement joins TRBV7-9 to TRBJ2-7; D unresolved. The sequence came from a man at least 80 years old with acute or convalescent COVID-19. The CDR3 DNA sequence: TGTGCCAGCAGCCTCCCCTCGCTTGCGAAATACGAGCAGTACTTC. Its translation is CASSLPSLAKYEQYF. Full variable domain (outside the CDR3, taken from reference TRBV7-9 and TRBJ2-7): DTGVSQNPRHKITKRGQNVTFRCDPISEHNRLYWYRQTLGQGPEFLTYFQNEAQLEKSRLLSDRFSAERPKGSFSTLEIQRTEQGDSAMYLCASSLPSLAKYEQYFGPGTRLTVT.